This TCR beta chain was obtained from a study of blood T cell repertoires in COVID-19. Patients of the Seattle cohort, enrolled during active infection, were followed longitudinally. Measured with immunoSEQ multiplex PCR; TCRdb has only the in-frame clones, and not every one. The sample shows about 200,000 clones, around 81% of them seen only once. Deletions cut 6 bases from V and 0 bases from J, with 14 bases between. The CDR3 extends over 16 amino acids. CDR1 and CDR2 (germline): MNHEY, SMNVEV (reference sequence). This TCR was recovered from a man in his sixties with COVID-19, enrolled during active disease. Sequenced: peripheral blood. The chain joins TRBV27 to TRBJ2-2; D perhaps matches TRBD2 (6 bases). This CDR3 is CASSPGGAPNTGELFF. DNA of the CDR3: TGTGCCAGCAGCCCCGGAGGGGCCCCGAACACCGGGGAGCTGTTTTTT.